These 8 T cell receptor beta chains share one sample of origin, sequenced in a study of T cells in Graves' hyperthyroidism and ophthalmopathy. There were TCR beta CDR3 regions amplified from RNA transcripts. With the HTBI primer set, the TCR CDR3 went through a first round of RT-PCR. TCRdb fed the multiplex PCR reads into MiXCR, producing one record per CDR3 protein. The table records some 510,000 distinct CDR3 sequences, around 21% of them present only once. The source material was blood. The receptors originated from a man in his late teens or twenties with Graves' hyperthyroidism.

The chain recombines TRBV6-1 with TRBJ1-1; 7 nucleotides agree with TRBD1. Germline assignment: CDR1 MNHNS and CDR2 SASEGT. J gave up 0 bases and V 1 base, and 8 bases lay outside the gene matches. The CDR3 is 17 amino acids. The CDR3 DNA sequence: TGTGCCAGCAGTGAAGGGGGAGGTGACAGGGTGAACACTGAAGCTTTCTTT. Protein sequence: CASSEGGGDRVNTEAFF.

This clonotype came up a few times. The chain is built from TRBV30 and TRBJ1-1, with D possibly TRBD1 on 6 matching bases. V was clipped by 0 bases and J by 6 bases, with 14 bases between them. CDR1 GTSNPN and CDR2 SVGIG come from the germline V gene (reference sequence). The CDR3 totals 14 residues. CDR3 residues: CAWSVLQGKAEAFF. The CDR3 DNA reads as TGTGCCTGGAGTGTCTTACAGGGAAAAGCTGAAGCTTTCTTT.

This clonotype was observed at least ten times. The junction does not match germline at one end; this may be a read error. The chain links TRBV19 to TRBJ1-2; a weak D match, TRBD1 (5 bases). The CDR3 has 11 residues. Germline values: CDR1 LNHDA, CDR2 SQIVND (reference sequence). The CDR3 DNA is TGTGCCAGTAGTATAGGCGGCACAGGCAACTTC. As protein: CASSIGGTGNF. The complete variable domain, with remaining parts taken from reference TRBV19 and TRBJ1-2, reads DGGITQSPKYLFRKEGQNVTLSCEQNLNHDAMYWYRQDPGQGLRLIYYSQIVNDFQKGDIAEGYSVSREKKESFPLTVTSAQKNPTAFYLCASSIGGTGNFGSGTRLTVV.

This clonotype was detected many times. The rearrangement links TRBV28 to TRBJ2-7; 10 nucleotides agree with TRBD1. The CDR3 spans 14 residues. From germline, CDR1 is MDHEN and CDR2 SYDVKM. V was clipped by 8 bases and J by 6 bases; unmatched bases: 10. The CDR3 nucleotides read TGTGCCAGCGTCCGACAGGGGGCTTTCCCCGAGCAGTACTTC. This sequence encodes CASVRQGAFPEQYF.

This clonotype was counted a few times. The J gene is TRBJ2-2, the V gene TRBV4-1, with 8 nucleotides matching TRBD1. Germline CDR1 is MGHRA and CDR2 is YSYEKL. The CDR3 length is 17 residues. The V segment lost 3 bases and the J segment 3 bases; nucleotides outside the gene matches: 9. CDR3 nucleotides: TGCGCCAGCAGCCACCTCCCGGGACAGGCTCACACCGGGGAGCTGTTTTTT. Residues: CASSHLPGQAHTGELFF.

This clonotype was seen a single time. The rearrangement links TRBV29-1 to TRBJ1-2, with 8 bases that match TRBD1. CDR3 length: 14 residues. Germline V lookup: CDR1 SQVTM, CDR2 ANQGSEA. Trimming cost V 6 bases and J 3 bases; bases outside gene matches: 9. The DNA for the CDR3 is TGCAGCGTCGACGGACAGGGAAGTCACTATGGCTACACCTTC. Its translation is CSVDGQGSHYGYTF.

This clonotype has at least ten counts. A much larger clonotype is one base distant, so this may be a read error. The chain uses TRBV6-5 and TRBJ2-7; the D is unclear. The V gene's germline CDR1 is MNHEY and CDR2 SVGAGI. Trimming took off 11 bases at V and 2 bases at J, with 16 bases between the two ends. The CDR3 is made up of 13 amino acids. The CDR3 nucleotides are TGTGCCGGCACGAACGGCAGCCCCTACGAGCAGTACTTC. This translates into CAGTNGSPYEQYF.

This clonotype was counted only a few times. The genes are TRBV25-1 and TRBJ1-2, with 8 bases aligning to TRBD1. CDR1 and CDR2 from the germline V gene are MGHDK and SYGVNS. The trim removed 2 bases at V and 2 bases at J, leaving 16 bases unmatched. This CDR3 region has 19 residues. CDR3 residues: CASSEKGQAPRERNYGYTF. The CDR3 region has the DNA TGTGCCAGCAGTGAAAAGGGACAGGCCCCACGGGAGAGGAACTATGGCTACACCTTC.